A selection of T cell receptor beta chains follows, all from one sample in a study of spatial heterogeneity in lung cancer. TCRdb itself ran the 5' RACE reads through MiXCR, one entry per CDR3 protein. The sample includes tens of thousands of distinct CDR3 sequences, roughly 9.5% of them seen just once. The sequences come from PBMCs, collected at surgery. Receptors were obtained from a male donor with early-stage non-small cell lung cancer. CDR3s include the opening cysteine and the closing phenylalanine or tryptophan. The D gene is left open where the match is weak. A row's size may be missing; if present it is once, few, many or a size class.

J gene: TRBJ2-1; D gene: TRBD2; clone size: many; V gene: TRBV29-1; CDR3 length: 14; CDR3 DNA: TGCAGCGTTGAAGATCAGCGGGAGGCTTATGAGCAGTTCTTC; CDR3 protein: CSVEDQREAYEQFF
J gene: TRBJ2-6; D gene: -; clone size: -; V gene: TRBV2; CDR3 length: 14; CDR3 DNA: TGTGCCAGGTTACAGCCCTCTGGGGCCAACGTCCTGACTTTC; CDR3 protein: CARLQPSGANVLTF
J gene: TRBJ2-1; D gene: -; clone size: -; V gene: TRBV29-1; CDR3 length: 11; CDR3 DNA: TGCAGCGCCCTTCCGGGGGCAGAGCAGTTCTTC; CDR3 protein: CSALPGAEQFF
J gene: TRBJ2-1; D gene: TRBD2; clone size: -; V gene: TRBV5-1; CDR3 length: 14; CDR3 DNA: TGCGCCAGCAGCTCTTTGACTAGCGGCAATGAGCAGTTCTTC; CDR3 protein: CASSSLTSGNEQFF
J gene: TRBJ2-3; D gene: -; clone size: many; V gene: TRBV7-2; CDR3 length: 14; CDR3 DNA: TGTGCCAGCAGCTGGGCGGGGCCCACAGATACGCAGTATTTT; CDR3 protein: CASSWAGPTDTQYF
J gene: TRBJ2-3; D gene: -; clone size: many; V gene: TRBV3-1; CDR3 length: 15; CDR3 DNA: TGTGCCAGCAGCCAAGATGCAGGGCGCACAGATACGCAGTATTTT; CDR3 protein: CASSQDAGRTDTQYF
J gene: TRBJ2-3; D gene: TRBD2; clone size: few; V gene: TRBV15; CDR3 length: 15; CDR3 DNA: TGTGCCACCGGAACCGGGACTAGCAGAAGAGATACGCAGTATTTT; CDR3 protein: CATGTGTSRRDTQYF
J gene: TRBJ1-4; D gene: -; clone size: -; V gene: TRBV5-1; CDR3 length: 15; CDR3 DNA: TGCGCCAGCAGCTTGGAGGCCGGCGCAAATGAAAAACTGTTTTTT; CDR3 protein: CASSLEAGANEKLFF
J gene: TRBJ2-5; D gene: -; clone size: many; V gene: TRBV5-1; CDR3 length: 14; CDR3 DNA: TGCGCCAGCAGCCACCCGAGGGGGTTCGAGACCCAGTACTTC; CDR3 protein: CASSHPRGFETQYF
J gene: TRBJ2-5; D gene: -; clone size: -; V gene: TRBV7-2; CDR3 length: 14; CDR3 DNA: TGTGCCAGCAGCTTAGTCCGGGGTTTGGAGACCCAGTACTTC; CDR3 protein: CASSLVRGLETQYF
J gene: TRBJ2-7; D gene: TRBD2; clone size: -; V gene: TRBV20-1; CDR3 length: 15; CDR3 DNA: TGCAGTGCTACCCCTCTACTAGCGGGAGAGTACGAGCAGTACTTC; CDR3 protein: CSATPLLAGEYEQYF
J gene: TRBJ1-1; D gene: -; clone size: few; V gene: TRBV5-1; CDR3 length: 16; CDR3 DNA: TGCGCCAGCAGCTTGGAACCTGGACAGATGAACACTGAAGCTTTCTTT; CDR3 protein: CASSLEPGQMNTEAFF
J gene: TRBJ1-1; D gene: TRBD1; clone size: -; V gene: TRBV20-1; CDR3 length: 14; CDR3 DNA: TGCAGTGCTAGTCAAGGGGCCCCTAACAGGGGAGCTTTCTTT; CDR3 protein: CSASQGAPNRGAFF
J gene: TRBJ2-2; D gene: -; clone size: -; V gene: TRBV3-1; CDR3 length: 16; CDR3 DNA: TGTGCCAGCAGCCAAGTGCGGTCGGGGAGTTCCGGGGAGCTGTTTTTT; CDR3 protein: CASSQVRSGSSGELFF
J gene: TRBJ2-4; D gene: -; clone size: many; V gene: TRBV28; CDR3 length: 13; CDR3 DNA: TGTGCCAGCAGTTTAAAGTCCAAAAACATTCAGTACTTC; CDR3 protein: CASSLKSKNIQYF
J gene: TRBJ2-1; D gene: -; clone size: -; V gene: TRBV30; CDR3 length: 13; CDR3 DNA: TGTGCCTGGAGTGTACCGGGGTACAATGAGCAGTTCTTC; CDR3 protein: CAWSVPGYNEQFF